These 18 T cell receptor beta chains originate from one sample sequenced in a study of a mutant IDH1 vaccine in newly diagnosed glioma. These TCRs are of unknown antigen specificity. Time point here: week 35, safety follow-up. In every dose of vaccine, 300 ug of mutant IDH1 20-mer peptide was given alongside topical imiquimod. Produced via immunoSEQ multiplex PCR; TCRdb's table is partial and in-frame only. The repertoire has tens of thousands of clones, under 90% of them found once; the top ten carry less than 4.5%. This specimen was PBMCs, taken from a glioma patient whose treatment included an IDH1 peptide vaccine. All receptors derive from a man in his thirties or forties with glioma.

V and J are TRBV9 and TRBJ2-7, with D possibly being TRBD1 (6 bases). The CDR3 extends over 15 amino acids. The germline V gene encodes CDR1 SGDLS and CDR2 YYNGEE. Trimming pared 4 bases from V and 0 bases from J, leaving 14 bases between. The CDR3 loop reads CASSFSDRSSYEQYF. CDR3 nucleotides: TGTGCCAGCAGCTTCTCAGACAGGAGCTCCTACGAGCAGTACTTC.

This chain connects TRBV5-6 to TRBJ2-7; tentatively, D is TRBD1 (5 bases). Germline lookup yields CDR1 SGHDT and CDR2 YYEEEE. V shed 2 bases and J shed 7 bases, with 10 bases lying between them. This CDR3 is 12 amino acids long. The CDR3 nucleotides are TGTGCCAGCAGCTTTAATGCAGGGGAGCAGTACTTC. Its protein is CASSFNAGEQYF. Full variable domain (missing parts from reference TRBV5-6 and TRBJ2-7): DAGVTQSPTHLIKTRGQQVTLRCSPKSGHDTVSWYQQALGQGPQFIFQYYEEEERQRGNFPDRFSGHQFPNYSSELNVNALLLGDSALYLCASSFNAGEQYFGPGTRLTVT.

The chain employs TRBV5-5 and TRBJ1-1, with TRBD1 matching 7 bases. Germline assignment: CDR1 SGHKS and CDR2 YYEKEE (reference sequence). CDR3 length: 14 amino acids. J lost 4 bases, V lost 4 bases, and 7 bases had no gene match. This CDR3 reads CASSGKTGFTEAFF. The CDR3 coding sequence is TGTGCCAGCAGCGGGAAGACAGGGTTCACTGAAGCTTTCTTT.

This chain uses TRBV19 with TRBJ1-1, with 9 bases fitting TRBD1. V lost 8 bases and J lost 2; bases outside the gene matches: 6. The germline gives CDR1 LNHDA, CDR2 SQIVND (reference sequence). This CDR3 region has 14 residues. CDR3 residues: CASLDRGVNTEAFF. For the CDR3, the DNA is TGTGCCAGTCTCGACAGGGGGGTTAACACTGAAGCTTTCTTT.

The chain carries TRBV11-2 and TRBJ2-6; D tentatively fits TRBD1 or TRBD2 (5 bases each). CDR1 is SGHAT and CDR2 is FQNNGV in the germline V gene. Trimming pared 8 bases from V and 0 bases from J, leaving 23 bases between. The CDR3 has 19 amino acids. The chain's CDR3 is CASLRPAGTPRSGANVLTF. CDR3 bases: TGTGCCAGCCTTAGGCCGGCCGGGACCCCCCGCTCTGGGGCCAACGTCCTGACTTTC.

The chain couples TRBV27 to TRBJ1-2; D not resolved. Between the trimmed V and J ends, which lost 4 bases and 1 base, there was a span of 10 bases. The CDR3 is 14 residues long. Germline V gene sequence: CDR1 MNHEY, CDR2 SMNVEV (reference sequence). The CDR3 sequence: CASSSRRLNYGYTF. The CDR3 DNA reads TGTGCCAGCAGTTCCCGCCGGCTTAACTATGGCTACACCTTC.

V gene TRBV30 combines with J gene TRBJ2-7; a weak D match, TRBD1 (5 bases). The germline V gene encodes CDR1 GTSNPN and CDR2 SVGIG (reference sequence). The CDR3 runs 13 residues. The V gene lost 1 base and the J gene lost 1 base, with 8 bases spanning the gap. CDR3 DNA sequence: TGTGCCTGGAGTGAGACAGTATCCTACGAGCAGTACTTC. Encoded protein: CAWSETVSYEQYF.

The chain couples TRBV5-1 to TRBJ1-3; D is uncertain. The CDR3 extends over 15 amino acids. The germline V gene encodes CDR1 SGHRS and CDR2 YFSETQ. V was pared by 0 bases and J by 2 bases, with 9 bases between. CDR3 amino acids: CASSLVRGAGNTIYF. The CDR3 nucleotides read TGCGCCAGCAGCTTGGTTCGGGGAGCTGGAAACACCATATATTTT.

The sample holds a few counts of this clone. The J gene is TRBJ1-3, the V gene TRBV6-1; D call uncertain. Germline values: CDR1 MNHNS, CDR2 SASEGT. Trimming took off 7 bases at V and 4 bases at J, with 11 bases between the two ends. The CDR3 has 13 residues. The DNA of the CDR3 is TGTGCCAGCACATGGGTATCGGGAAACACCATATATTTT. Translated: CASTWVSGNTIYF.

The gene calls are TRBV14 and TRBJ2-5; tentatively, D is TRBD2 (7 bases). Germline assignment: CDR1 SGHDN and CDR2 FVKESK. CDR3 length: 15 amino acids. V was cut by 2 bases and J by 5 bases, with 15 bases left in between. In DNA form, the CDR3 reads TGTGCCAGCAGCCAACAGGGGACTAACCGGGAGACCCAGTACTTC. This gives the protein CASSQQGTNRETQYF. The full variable domain, completed using reference TRBV14 and TRBJ2-5, is EAGVTQFPSHSVIEKGQTVTLRCDPISGHDNLYWYRRVMGKEIKFLLHFVKESKQDESGMPNNRFLAERTGGTYSTLKVQPAELEDSGVYFCASSQQGTNRETQYFGPGTRLLVL.

This clone occurred a few times. The V call is TRBV5-6, the J call TRBJ1-1, with TRBD1 as a possible D gene (6 bases). Germline lookup yields CDR1 SGHDT and CDR2 YYEEEE. Trimming removed 3 bases from V and 4 bases from J, with 16 bases in between. The length of the CDR3 is 15 residues. CDR3 coding DNA: TGTGCCAGCAGCTATAGGCAGGGGAGGATCACTGAAGCTTTCTTT. It encodes CASSYRQGRITEAFF. Using reference TRBV5-6 and TRBJ1-1 for the parts outside the CDR3, the full variable domain is DAGVTQSPTHLIKTRGQQVTLRCSPKSGHDTVSWYQQALGQGPQFIFQYYEEEERQRGNFPDRFSGHQFPNYSSELNVNALLLGDSALYLCASSYRQGRITEAFFGQGTRLTVV.

The chain combines TRBV10-1 with TRBJ1-1, with no clear D. Germline CDR1 and CDR2: WNHNN and SYGVQD (reference sequence). The CDR3 runs to 13 residues. Trimming left V 6 bases short and J 2 bases short, with 10 bases between. The CDR3 nucleotides read TGCGCCAGCAGACTGGCAGCCAACACTGAAGCTTTCTTT. It encodes CASRLAANTEAFF.

V usage is TRBV30 and J usage is TRBJ2-1, with TRBD2 identical over 11 bases. Germline CDR1 and CDR2: GTSNPN and SVGIG (reference sequence). The length of the CDR3 is 14 residues. Germline trimming cut 7 bases from V and 5 bases from J; bases unmatched to any gene: 7. The CDR3 sequence: CASLAGGVNNEQFF. CDR3 DNA sequence: TGTGCCTCCTTAGCGGGGGGGGTGAACAATGAGCAGTTCTTC.

The CDR3 sequence: CASSQVTHPNTEAFF. CDR3 nucleotides: TGCGCCAGCAGCCAAGTTACTCACCCGAACACTGAAGCTTTCTTT. V gene TRBV4-1 combines with J gene TRBJ1-1; no clear D gene. Between the trimmed V and J ends, which lost 1 base and 1 base, there was a span of 10 bases. CDR1 is MGHRA and CDR2 is YSYEKL in the germline V gene. The CDR3 covers 15 residues.

The chain uses TRBV5-6 and TRBJ1-1; the D gene is possibly TRBD1 (6 bases). The CDR3 is 15 amino acids. Trimming pared 3 bases from V and 11 bases from J, leaving 23 bases between. Germline loops: CDR1 SGHDT, CDR2 YYEEEE. CDR3 DNA sequence: TGTGCCAGCAGCTCGTTAGGGACACGCTCTCGTATTGCTTTCTTT. As protein: CASSSLGTRSRIAFF.

This clone appeared once. The chain carries TRBV7-9 and TRBJ2-1, with D possibly being TRBD2 (5 bases). The CDR3 is made up of 14 amino acids. Trimming pared 4 bases from V and 4 bases from J, leaving 11 bases between. Per germline, CDR1 SEHNR and CDR2 FQNEAQ (reference sequence). The CDR3 here is CASSYFLAYNEQFF. The CDR3 nucleotides are TGTGCCAGCAGCTACTTTCTAGCTTACAATGAGCAGTTCTTC.

The V and J genes are TRBV28 and TRBJ1-6; D ambiguous. Germline values: CDR1 MDHEN, CDR2 SYDVKM. Trimming pared 5 bases from V and 10 bases from J, leaving 15 bases between. The CDR3 has 14 residues. CDR3 nucleotide sequence: TGTGCCAGCAGTATAGGAGTTTCGGGGTCACCCCTCCACTTT. Translation: CASSIGVSGSPLHF.

This chain uses TRBV15 with TRBJ1-1; D unresolved. V was trimmed by 0 bases and J by 1 base, leaving 9 bases between them. Germline V gene lookup returns CDR1 LNHNV and CDR2 YYDKDF (reference sequence). This CDR3 spans 15 amino acids. Here the CDR3 reads CATSRDRQSNTEAFF. CDR3 nucleotide sequence: TGTGCCACCAGCAGAGATAGGCAGTCGAACACTGAAGCTTTCTTT. Full variable domain (outside the CDR3, taken from reference TRBV15 and TRBJ1-1): DAMVIQNPRYQVTQFGKPVTLSCSQTLNHNVMYWYQQKSSQAPKLLFHYYDKDFNNEADTPDNFQSRRPNTSFCFLDIRSPGLGDTAMYLCATSRDRQSNTEAFFGQGTRLTVV.